This is a list of T cell receptor beta chains from one sample in a study of shared clonotypes between healthy human individuals. This table comes from immunoSEQ multiplex PCR, and its TCRdb copy is limited to in-frame clones, with some not included. Of millions of clones listed, more than 90% are singletons. The sequenced sample consisted of naive CD4+ T cells sorted from blood. These receptors all come from a man aged 18-30 years in good health. CDR3s include the opening cysteine and the closing phenylalanine or tryptophan. D genes are given only for firm matches. Not all rows give a size; the values are once, few, many and, for expanded clones, a class.

clone_size | j_call | v_call | d_call | cdr3_nt | cdr3_aa
. | TRBJ2-7 | TRBV11-2 | TRBD1 | TGTGCCAGCAGCTCGGGACAGGGGTATTTCGGGTCCTACGAGCAGTACTTC | CASSSGQGYFGSYEQYF
. | TRBJ1-6 | TRBV6-5 | TRBD1 | TGTGCCAGCAGTCACACCGGGACAGATAATTCACCCCTCCACTTT | CASSHTGTDNSPLHF
few | TRBJ1-1 | TRBV2 | . | TGTGCCAGCAGTGAAAGGCAGGGAATAACTGAAGCTTTCTTT | CASSERQGITEAFF
. | TRBJ1-2 | TRBV2 | . | TGTGCCAGCAGTGGCTTAGAGGGACGGGGCTACACCTTC | CASSGLEGRGYTF
. | TRBJ2-7 | TRBV28 | TRBD1 | TGTGCTGGCGGTGGGGGACAGTCCTACGAGCAGTACTTC | CAGGGGQSYEQYF
. | TRBJ1-2 | TRBV10-3 | . | TGTGCCATCACCTCACGGGGGGTGGAGAACTATGGCTACACCTTC | CAITSRGVENYGYTF
. | TRBJ2-7 | TRBV6-1 | . | TGTGCCAGCAGTGAGCCATACGAGCAGTACTTC | CASSEPYEQYF
. | TRBJ2-2 | TRBV6-5 | . | TGTGCCAGCAGTCCGCCGCGAGGCGGGGAGCTGTTTTTT | CASSPPRGGELFF
. | TRBJ2-7 | TRBV4-3 | . | TGCGCCAGCAGCCAAGAACAGGACTCCTACGAGCAGTACTTC | CASSQEQDSYEQYF
. | TRBJ1-1 | TRBV7-9 | . | TGTGCCAGCACCCCCGGGACGGCTGAAGCTTTCTTT | CASTPGTAEAFF
. | TRBJ1-1 | TRBV2 | . | TGTGCCAGCAGCCGATTCCGGAACACTGAAGCTTTCTTT | CASSRFRNTEAFF
few | TRBJ2-2 | TRBV6-1 | . | TGTGCCAGCGCGACCGGGGAGCTGTTTTTT | CASATGELFF
. | TRBJ1-1 | TRBV5-1 | TRBD1 | TGCGCCAGCAGCTTGGGGTCAGCAAGGACAGGGCGGACTGAAGCTTTCTTT | CASSLGSARTGRTEAFF
. | TRBJ2-3 | TRBV5-1 | TRBD1 | TGCGCCAGCAGCTCGACAGGGGTAAGCACAGATACGCAGTATTTT | CASSSTGVSTDTQYF
once | TRBJ2-7 | TRBV7-6 | TRBD2 | TGTGCCAGCAGCACTAGCGGGGGCTACGAGCAGTACTTC | CASSTSGGYEQYF
. | TRBJ2-7 | TRBV10-3 | TRBD1 | TGTGCCATCAGTGAAGACAGGGGGCTTTACGAGCAGTACTTC | CAISEDRGLYEQYF
. | TRBJ2-2 | TRBV11-2 | . | TGTGCCAGCAGCTTAGTCACCCCGGTCTTCACGAACACCGGGGAGCTGTTTTTT | CASSLVTPVFTNTGELFF
. | TRBJ2-7 | TRBV9 | . | TGTGCCAGCAGCGTAGCGCCCTGGGCTTCGTCCTACGAGCAGTACTTC | CASSVAPWASSYEQYF
. | TRBJ1-2 | TRBV7-2 | TRBD1 | TGTGCCAGCAGCTTAGTCGGGACAGGAACTAACTATGGCTACACCTTC | CASSLVGTGTNYGYTF
once | TRBJ1-1 | TRBV1 | . | TGCACCAGCAGCCGGGGGCGGGCAGCTTTCTTT | CTSSRGRAAFF
. | TRBJ2-1 | TRBV5-4 | . | TGTGCCAGCAGCTTGGGCTCCCTTTCGGGTGTCGATGAGCAGTTCTTC | CASSLGSLSGVDEQFF
. | TRBJ1-5 | TRBV6-5 | . | TGTGCCAGCAGTCTCCGCGGGGGGGTTGAGCCCCAGCATTTT | CASSLRGGVEPQHF
. | TRBJ2-6 | TRBV19 | . | TGTGCCAGTAGTATCCGCGGGACCGGGGCCAACGTCCTGACTTTC | CASSIRGTGANVLTF
. | TRBJ2-2 | TRBV6-6 | . | TGTGCCAGCAGAGTACAGGGCCTAGCGAACACCGGGGAGCTGTTTTTT | CASRVQGLANTGELFF
. | TRBJ2-7 | TRBV2 | TRBD2 | TGTGCCAGCACCCCCGCAGGACTAGCGGGGGGAGAGCAGTACTTC | CASTPAGLAGGEQYF
. | TRBJ2-6 | TRBV5-5 | TRBD1 | TGTGCCAGCAGCCAACAGGGGCAGCCGTCTGGGGCCAACGTCCTGACTTTC | CASSQQGQPSGANVLTF
. | TRBJ1-3 | TRBV9 | TRBD1 | TGTGCCAGCAGCTCTCGACAGGGGGCATCAGGAAACACCATATATTTT | CASSSRQGASGNTIYF
few | TRBJ1-1 | TRBV25-1 | . | TGTGCCAGCAGTGAGAGAAGAAATGGGGAAGCTTTCTTT | CASSERRNGEAFF
. | TRBJ1-1 | TRBV5-6 | . | TGTGCCAGCAGCTTGAGGGGAGTGGGGGGCACTGAAGCTTTCTTT | CASSLRGVGGTEAFF
. | TRBJ2-3 | TRBV5-4 | . | TGTGCCAGCAGCCCGGCCGAGGGTTCCCCCCCATCCGCAGATACGCAGTATTTT | CASSPAEGSPPSADTQYF
. | TRBJ2-2 | TRBV29-1 | . | TGCAGCGCGCTGACAGTCAACACCGGGGAGCTGTTTTTT | CSALTVNTGELFF
. | TRBJ2-6 | TRBV19 | TRBD1 | TGTGCCAGCGGACAGGGGGCGGGTGGGGCCAACGTCCTGACTTTC | CASGQGAGGANVLTF
. | TRBJ1-2 | TRBV4-1 | TRBD1 | TGCGCCAGCAGCCAAGACGTAGAGGGGGCGAACTATGGCTACACCTTC | CASSQDVEGANYGYTF
. | TRBJ1-1 | TRBV11-2 | . | TGTGCCAGCAGCTATACCGGGATTGAAGCTTTCTTT | CASSYTGIEAFF
. | TRBJ2-3 | TRBV6-6 | . | TGTGCCAGCAGCCTCGCCCGCACAGATACGCAGTATTTT | CASSLARTDTQYF
. | TRBJ2-7 | TRBV6-1 | . | TGTGCCAGCAGTGAAGCGGGACCCTCCAAGCAGTACTTC | CASSEAGPSKQYF
. | TRBJ2-3 | TRBV6-6 | . | TGTGCCAGCAGCCCCCAAATAGACAGAGGGACGCAGTATTTT | CASSPQIDRGTQYF
. | TRBJ2-6 | TRBV2 | . | TGTGCCAGAGCCCTCTCTGGGGCCAACGTCCTGACTTTC | CARALSGANVLTF
. | TRBJ1-3 | TRBV29-1 | . | TGCAGCGTCGCCGCCGGGACGGTAGGAAACACCATATATTTT | CSVAAGTVGNTIYF
few | TRBJ1-1 | TRBV18 | . | TGTGCCAGCTCACCAGGGATTGCGACTGAAGCTTTCTTT | CASSPGIATEAFF
few | TRBJ1-1 | TRBV4-1 | TRBD1 | TGCGCCAGCAGCCAATTCCCCATGACAGGGCAAAACACTGAAGCTTTCTTT | CASSQFPMTGQNTEAFF
. | TRBJ2-1 | TRBV5-1 | TRBD1 | TGCGCCAGCAGCTTAGGGGACAGGACCTACAATGAGCAGTTCTTC | CASSLGDRTYNEQFF
. | TRBJ1-1 | TRBV28 | TRBD1 | TGTGCCAGCAGTTTAAGTAGCCCAGGGGGCCGCACTGAAGCTTTCTTT | CASSLSSPGGRTEAFF
. | TRBJ2-2 | TRBV6-1 | . | TGTGCAACGCGGAAAACCGGGGAGCTGTTTTTT | CATRKTGELFF
. | TRBJ1-2 | TRBV18 | . | TGTGCCAGCTCACCGGGCGGGGACTCCTATGGCTACACCTTC | CASSPGGDSYGYTF
. | TRBJ1-2 | TRBV9 | . | TGTGCCAGCAGCCCGCTGTCCGAGACCCCACGTGGCTACACCTTC | CASSPLSETPRGYTF
. | TRBJ2-1 | TRBV28 | . | TGTGCCAGCAGTTTATTAGGGTCGGGGCAGTTCTTC | CASSLLGSGQFF
once | TRBJ1-2 | TRBV2 | . | TGTGCCAGCAGGGACAGTGTTCCCCGGCTGGATGGCTACACCTTC | CASRDSVPRLDGYTF
. | TRBJ2-3 | TRBV27 | . | TGTGCCAGCAGTCCAAGGAGCGGGCGTAGCACAGATACGCAGTATTTT | CASSPRSGRSTDTQYF
. | TRBJ1-1 | TRBV30 | . | TGTGCCTGGAGTGGGGTCCCTGGGAGCACTGAAGCTTTCTTT | CAWSGVPGSTEAFF
. | TRBJ2-3 | TRBV4-3 | . | TGCGCCAGCAGACAGGCACTAGGGGCAGATACGCAGTATTTT | CASRQALGADTQYF
. | TRBJ1-2 | TRBV5-5 | . | TGTGCCAGCAGCTCGACCGGGACGCTTCTAGGCTACACCTTC | CASSSTGTLLGYTF
. | TRBJ2-7 | TRBV4-1 | TRBD1 | TGCGCCAGCAGCCGAGTTAAGGGACAGGGCTACGAGCAGTACTTC | CASSRVKGQGYEQYF